This T cell receptor (beta chain) was sequenced in a study of T cells in Graves' hyperthyroidism and ophthalmopathy. In its sample, this clonotype was seen many times. Amplification yielded TCR beta CDR3 regions, with RNA transcripts as the source. Carried out on the TCR CDR3, a first-round RT-PCR used the HTBI primer set. MiXCR, run by TCRdb on the multiplex PCR reads, gives a single entry per CDR3 protein. In the table there are approximately 620,000 distinct CDR3 sequences, approximately 15% of which are singletons. This CDR3 region has 15 residues. Germline V lookup: CDR1 SGHRS, CDR2 YFSETQ. The germline V and J ends were trimmed by 0 bases and 3 bases, with 9 bases remaining between them.

The source material was blood. J is TRBJ2-2 and V is TRBV5-1, with D maybe TRBD1 (5 bases). This clonotype was obtained from a woman in her thirties or forties with Graves' ophthalmopathy. The CDR3 reads CASSLVTVYTGELFF. DNA of the CDR3: TGCGCCAGCAGCTTGGTGACAGTTTACACCGGGGAGCTGTTTTTT.